Below, 13 T cell receptor beta chains from the same sample are listed, as sequenced in a study of blood T cell repertoires in COVID-19. The table came from immunoSEQ multiplex PCR; TCRdb's copy has only in-frame clones and leaves some out. The data contain some 330,000 clones, roughly nine tenths of them singletons. The sample comprised peripheral blood. Receptors originate from a young woman with COVID-19, enrolled during active disease.

The chain employs TRBV4-1 and TRBJ2-3; 8 bases map to TRBD1. Germline V gene lookup returns CDR1 MGHRA and CDR2 YSYEKL. The ends lost 4 bases at V and 1 base at J; junction bases unmatched: 4. The CDR3 runs 15 residues. CDR3 bases: TGCGCCAGCAGCCCCCCGGGACAGGGCACAGATACGCAGTATTTT. Its translation is CASSPPGQGTDTQYF.

The chain carries TRBV7-2 and TRBJ1-5; weak D call: TRBD1 (6 bases). The germline V gene encodes CDR1 SGHTA and CDR2 FQGNSA. The CDR3 length is 16 residues. The V end was cut by 3 bases, the J end by 4 bases, with 16 bases between. Here the CDR3 DNA reads TGTGCCAGCAGCTTGGGCCCGACAGGCCCTAATCAGCCCCAGCATTTT. Translation: CASSLGPTGPNQPQHF.

This chain connects TRBV3-1 (or the pseudogene TRBV3-2) to TRBJ1-2, with 8 bases aligning to TRBD1. V trimming: 2 bases; J trimming: 6 bases; junction bases outside the gene matches: 8. Germline V gene data show CDR1 as LGHDT and CDR2 as YNNKEL (reference sequence). The CDR3 covers 15 residues. The CDR3, as DNA: TGTGCCAGCAGCCAACCCACGGCAGGGGGCAATGGCTACACCTTC. Its translation: CASSQPTAGGNGYTF.

This clone occurred a few times. The V and J genes are TRBV27 and TRBJ1-2; no definite D call. This CDR3 comprises 14 residues. V was trimmed by 2 bases and J by 4 bases, leaving 11 bases between them. Germline loops: CDR1 MNHEY, CDR2 SMNVEV (reference sequence). Written as DNA, the CDR3 is TGTGCCAGCAGTTTAACGGCGCGGGGCTATGGCTACACCTTC. This gives the protein CASSLTARGYGYTF.

The chain uses TRBV3-1 (or the pseudogene TRBV3-2) and TRBJ1-2; D is possibly TRBD1 (6 bases). This CDR3 is built from 14 residues. The V end lost 4 bases, the J end lost 4 bases, and 13 bases lay between the germline ends. The germline CDR1 and CDR2 sequences are LGHDT and YNNKEL (reference sequence). CDR3 DNA: TGTGCCAGCAGCCCCTTGCGAGGGGGCTATGGCTACACCTTC. It yields the protein CASSPLRGGYGYTF.

This chain uses TRBV28 with TRBJ1-2; 7 bases align to TRBD1. V gave up 4 bases and J gave up 4 bases; unmatched junction bases: 12. The CDR3 covers 16 residues. Germline V gene lookup returns CDR1 MDHEN and CDR2 SYDVKM. CDR3 in DNA: TGTGCCAGCAGTTCATATACAGGGGCACCGGGCTATGGCTACACCTTC. Amino acids: CASSSYTGAPGYGYTF.

The V gene is TRBV30, the J gene TRBJ1-6; 10 nucleotides match TRBD1. Per the germline V gene, CDR1 is GTSNPN and CDR2 is SVGIG (reference sequence). The CDR3 consists of 16 residues. Unmatched junction bases numbered 9, after V lost 3 bases and J lost 7 bases. CDR3 nucleotide sequence: TGTGCCTGGAGCGGATCACGGACAGGGGGAAATTCACCCCTCCACTTT. Translating it yields CAWSGSRTGGNSPLHF.

The genes are TRBV4-2 and TRBJ2-7; perhaps TRBD1 as D (6 bases). The CDR3 contains 16 residues. The germline V gene encodes CDR1 LGHNA and CDR2 YNFKEQ. Trimming took off 0 bases at V and 6 bases at J, with 18 bases between the two ends. CDR3 residues: CASSQDKWGLFSEQYF. CDR3 in DNA: TGTGCCAGCAGCCAAGATAAGTGGGGGCTTTTTAGCGAGCAGTACTTC.

The chain uses TRBV28 and TRBJ2-1; D possibly corresponds to TRBD1 (5 bases). The CDR3 runs 20 residues. From germline, CDR1 is MDHEN and CDR2 SYDVKM. V was pared by 7 bases and J by 0 bases, with 28 bases between. CDR3 sequence reads: CASTKGVVFRSMSSYNEQFF. CDR3 nucleotides: TGTGCCAGCACTAAAGGGGTGGTTTTTAGGTCAATGAGCTCCTACAATGAGCAGTTCTTC.

The CDR3 protein is CASSWKPGTSGDTQYF. The CDR3 bases are TGCGCCAGCAGCTGGAAACCCGGGACTAGCGGAGATACGCAGTATTTT. The chain carries TRBV5-1 and TRBJ2-3, with 11 bases identical to TRBD2. The CDR3 runs 16 residues. V lost 3 bases, J lost 5 bases, and 8 bases stayed unmatched. Germline CDR1 reads SGHRS; CDR2 reads YFSETQ.

This clone was observed once. This chain joins TRBV7-9 and TRBJ1-6, with D unclear. The CDR3 has 16 amino acids. The germline gives CDR1 SEHNR, CDR2 FQNEAQ (reference sequence). V was shortened by 5 bases and J by 11 bases, with 22 bases between the two germline ends. The CDR3 is CASSNEPDLEITPLHF. CDR3 sequence (DNA): TGTGCCAGCAGCAACGAACCCGACCTAGAGATCACACCCCTCCACTTT.

This sequence joins TRBV18 and TRBJ1-2; D possibly corresponds to TRBD1 (6 bases). The CDR3 consists of 16 residues. Germline loops: CDR1 KGHSH, CDR2 LQKENI. The germline V and J ends were trimmed by 4 bases and 4 bases, with 19 bases remaining between them. CDR3 in DNA: TGTGCCAGCTCACTACCCGCCGGGACATGGGCCTATGGCTACACCTTC. Its protein is CASSLPAGTWAYGYTF.

V usage is TRBV28 and J usage is TRBJ1-2; D is uncertain. The V and J ends lost 5 bases and 4 bases respectively, with 11 bases between them. Germline V gene data show CDR1 as MDHEN and CDR2 as SYDVKM. CDR3 size: 13 residues. The CDR3 bases are TGTGCCAGCAGTGTAGGAGGATTCTATGGCTACACCTTC. Its protein is CASSVGGFYGYTF.